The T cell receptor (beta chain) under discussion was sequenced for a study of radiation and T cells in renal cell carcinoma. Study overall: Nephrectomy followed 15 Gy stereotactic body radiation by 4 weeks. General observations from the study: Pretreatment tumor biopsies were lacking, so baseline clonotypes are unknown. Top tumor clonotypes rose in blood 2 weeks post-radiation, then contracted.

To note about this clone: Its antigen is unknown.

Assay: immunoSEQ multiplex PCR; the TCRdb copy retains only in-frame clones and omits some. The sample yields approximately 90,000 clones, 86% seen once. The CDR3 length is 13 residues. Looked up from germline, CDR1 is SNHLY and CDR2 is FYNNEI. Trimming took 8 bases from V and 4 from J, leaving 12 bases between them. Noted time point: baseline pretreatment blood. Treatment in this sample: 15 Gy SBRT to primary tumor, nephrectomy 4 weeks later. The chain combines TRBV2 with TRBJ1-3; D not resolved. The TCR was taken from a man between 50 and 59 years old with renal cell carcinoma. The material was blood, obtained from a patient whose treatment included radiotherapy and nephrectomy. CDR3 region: CASEQYPGNTIYF. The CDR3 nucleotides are TGTGCCAGCGAGCAGTACCCGGGAAACACCATATATTTT.